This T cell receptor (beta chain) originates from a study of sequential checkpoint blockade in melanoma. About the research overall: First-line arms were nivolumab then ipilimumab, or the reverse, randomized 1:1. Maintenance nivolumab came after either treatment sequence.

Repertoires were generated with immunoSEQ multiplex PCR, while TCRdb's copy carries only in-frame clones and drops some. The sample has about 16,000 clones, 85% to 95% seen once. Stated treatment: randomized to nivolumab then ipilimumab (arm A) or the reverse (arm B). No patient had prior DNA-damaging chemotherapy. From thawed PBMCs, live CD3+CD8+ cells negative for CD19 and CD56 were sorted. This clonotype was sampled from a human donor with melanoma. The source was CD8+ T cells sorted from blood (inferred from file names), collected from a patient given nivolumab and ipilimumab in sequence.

This CDR3 reads CASSVGVTAYEQYF. In DNA form, the CDR3 reads TGTGCCAGCAGCGTAGGGGTGACAGCCTACGAGCAGTACTTC. V is TRBV9 and J is TRBJ2-7, with D perhaps matching TRBD1 (5 bases). V was shortened by 0 bases and J by 2 bases, with 9 bases between the two germline ends. CDR3 length equals 14 residues. The germline gives CDR1 SGDLS, CDR2 YYNGEE.